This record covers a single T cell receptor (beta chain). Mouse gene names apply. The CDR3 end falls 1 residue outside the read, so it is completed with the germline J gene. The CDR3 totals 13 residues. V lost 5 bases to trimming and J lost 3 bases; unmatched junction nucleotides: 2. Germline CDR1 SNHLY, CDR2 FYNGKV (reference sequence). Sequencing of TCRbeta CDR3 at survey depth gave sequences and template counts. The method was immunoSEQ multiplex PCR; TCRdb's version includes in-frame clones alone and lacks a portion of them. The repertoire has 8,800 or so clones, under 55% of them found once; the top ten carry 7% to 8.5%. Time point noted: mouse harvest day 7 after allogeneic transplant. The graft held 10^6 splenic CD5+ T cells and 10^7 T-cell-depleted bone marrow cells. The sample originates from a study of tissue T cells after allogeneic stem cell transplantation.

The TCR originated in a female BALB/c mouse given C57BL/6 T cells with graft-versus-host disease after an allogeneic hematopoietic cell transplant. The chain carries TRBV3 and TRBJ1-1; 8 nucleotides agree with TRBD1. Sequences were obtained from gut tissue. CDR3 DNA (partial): TGTGCCAGCAGCAAGACAGGGGACACAGAAGTCTTC. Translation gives CASSKTGDTEVF. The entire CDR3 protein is CASSKTGDTEVFF.